This TCR beta chain was captured by sequencing in a study of T cells after yellow fever vaccination. The wider study: Preparation of the low-cell-number fractions used SMART-Seq v4 Ultra Low Input.

This clonotype was seen a few times. Trimming took 3 bases from V and 9 from J; bases not matched to a gene: 12. There are 16 residues in the CDR3. Per germline, CDR1 MGHRA and CDR2 YSYEKL. Each CDR3 protein is one row after TCRdb ran MiXCR on the 5' RACE reads. Of 25,000 to 30,000 distinct CDR3 sequences listed, 6% to 8% are singletons. Study results and limitations: CD4 and CD8 compartments shared a small share of clonotypes. In post-booster samples, most primary-vaccination clones reappeared (approximately 95% CD4, 70% to 90% CD8). Sorted repertoires could include abundant contaminating clonotypes from bulk cells.

This chain connects TRBV4-1 to TRBJ2-1; 9 bases match TRBD1. The starting material was PBMCs, either bulk or a sorted T-cell subset (CD4+, CD8+, memory, or dextramer-sorted; not recorded which), obtained on the day of the yellow fever booster vaccination. This receptor was obtained from a man aged 25-45 years who received the YFV17D yellow fever vaccine. CDR3 sequence reads: CASSHSGTGMRGEQFF. Here the CDR3 DNA reads TGCGCCAGCAGCCATTCCGGGACAGGGATGCGGGGTGAGCAGTTCTTC.